Here is one T cell receptor beta chain with its context. The data derive from a study of shared clonotypes between healthy human individuals. The assay used deep level. Input per replicate PCR of unsorted PBMC was 250 to 300 ng DNA, corresponding to around 30,000 T cell genomes. The assay was immunoSEQ multiplex PCR, and TCRdb's table has in-frame clones only and misses some. The sample has hundreds of thousands of clones, roughly three quarters seen once; the top ten hold 12%. Each donor was a Caucasian adult residing in Nashville, Tennessee. Genomic DNA came from around 100 million PBMCs in unsorted samples. From germline, CDR1 is WNHNN and CDR2 SYGVQD (reference sequence). Trimming at V came to 6 bases and at J to 7 bases, leaving 6 bases not matched to a gene. The CDR3 is 13 amino acids.

Sequencing was done on a sample of PBMCs. The TCR comes from a woman aged 40 to 50 in good health. Some clones in this sample may be carry-over from other donors' samples. The chain combines TRBV10-1 with TRBJ2-1; TRBD1 aligns across 7 bases. The CDR3 bases are TGCGCCAGCAGCAAAGGGGGCGCGAATGAGCAGTTCTTC. Translated, it gives CASSKGGANEQFF.